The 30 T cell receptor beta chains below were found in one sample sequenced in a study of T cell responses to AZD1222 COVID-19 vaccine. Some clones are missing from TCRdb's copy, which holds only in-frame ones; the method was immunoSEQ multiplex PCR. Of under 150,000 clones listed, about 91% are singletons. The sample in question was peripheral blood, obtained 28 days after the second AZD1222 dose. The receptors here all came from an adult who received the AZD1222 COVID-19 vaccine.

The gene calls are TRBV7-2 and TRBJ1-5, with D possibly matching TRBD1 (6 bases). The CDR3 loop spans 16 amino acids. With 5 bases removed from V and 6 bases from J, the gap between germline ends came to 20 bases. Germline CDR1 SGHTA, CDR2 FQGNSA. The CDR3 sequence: CASSTDRFVGVQPQHF. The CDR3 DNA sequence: TGTGCCAGCAGCACAGACAGGTTCGTGGGAGTTCAGCCCCAGCATTTT.

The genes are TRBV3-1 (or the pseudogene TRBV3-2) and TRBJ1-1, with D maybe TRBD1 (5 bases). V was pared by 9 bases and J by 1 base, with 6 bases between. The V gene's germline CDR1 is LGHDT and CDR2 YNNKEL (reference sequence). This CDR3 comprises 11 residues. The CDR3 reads CARGENTEAFF. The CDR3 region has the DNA TGTGCCAGGGGGGAGAACACTGAAGCTTTCTTT.

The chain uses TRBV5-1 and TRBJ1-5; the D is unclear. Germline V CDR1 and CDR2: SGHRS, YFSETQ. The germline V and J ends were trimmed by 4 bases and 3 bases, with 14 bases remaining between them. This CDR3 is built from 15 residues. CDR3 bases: TGCGCCAGCAGCCCCGAAAACAGCCCCAATCAGCCCCAGCATTTT. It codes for CASSPENSPNQPQHF. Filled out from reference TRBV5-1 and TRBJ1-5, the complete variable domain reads KAGVTQTPRYLIKTRGQQVTLSCSPISGHRSVSWYQQTPGQGLQFLFEYFSETQRNKGNFPGRFSGRQFSNSRSEMNVSTLELGDSALYLCASSPENSPNQPQHFGDGTRLSIL.

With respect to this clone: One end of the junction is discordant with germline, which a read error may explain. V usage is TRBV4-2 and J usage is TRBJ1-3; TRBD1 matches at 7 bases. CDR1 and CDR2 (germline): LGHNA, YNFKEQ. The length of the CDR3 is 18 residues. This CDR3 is CASSQAGGASSSGNTIYF. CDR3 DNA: TGTGCCAGCAGTCAAGCAGGGGGAGCTTCCTCGTCTGGAAACACCATATATTTT.

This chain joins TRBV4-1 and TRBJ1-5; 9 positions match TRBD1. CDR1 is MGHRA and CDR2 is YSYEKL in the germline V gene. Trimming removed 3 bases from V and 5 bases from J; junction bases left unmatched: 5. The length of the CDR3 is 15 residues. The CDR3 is CASSQVDRGDQPQHF. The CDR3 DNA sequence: TGCGCCAGCAGCCAGGTAGACAGGGGGGATCAGCCCCAGCATTTT.

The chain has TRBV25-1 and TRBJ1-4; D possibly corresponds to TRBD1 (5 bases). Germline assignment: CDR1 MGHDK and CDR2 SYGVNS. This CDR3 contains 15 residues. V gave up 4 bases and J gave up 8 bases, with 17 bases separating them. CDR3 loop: CASSALGRDGEKLFF. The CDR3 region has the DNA TGTGCCAGCAGTGCCTTGGGACGAGACGGGGAAAAACTGTTTTTT.

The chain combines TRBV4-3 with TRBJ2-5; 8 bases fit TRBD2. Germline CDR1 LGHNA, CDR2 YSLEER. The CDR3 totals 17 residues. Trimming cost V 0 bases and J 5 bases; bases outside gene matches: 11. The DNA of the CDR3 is TGCGCCAGCAGCCAAGATCTTAACCCATCGGGGGGGGAGACCCAGTACTTC. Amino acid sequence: CASSQDLNPSGGETQYF.

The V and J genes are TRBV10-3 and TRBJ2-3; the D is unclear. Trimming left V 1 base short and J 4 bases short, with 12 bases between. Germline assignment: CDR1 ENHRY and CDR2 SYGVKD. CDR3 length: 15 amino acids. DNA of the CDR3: TGTGCCATCAGTGAGTGGGCCCCCTCGCCAGATACGCAGTATTTT. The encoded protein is CAISEWAPSPDTQYF.

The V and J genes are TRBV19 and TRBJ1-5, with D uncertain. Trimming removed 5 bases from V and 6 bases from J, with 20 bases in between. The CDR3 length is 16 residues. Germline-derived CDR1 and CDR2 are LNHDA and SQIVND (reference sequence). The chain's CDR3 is CASSLAPERVAQPQHF. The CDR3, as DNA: TGTGCCAGTAGTCTAGCTCCCGAAAGGGTGGCTCAGCCCCAGCATTTT.

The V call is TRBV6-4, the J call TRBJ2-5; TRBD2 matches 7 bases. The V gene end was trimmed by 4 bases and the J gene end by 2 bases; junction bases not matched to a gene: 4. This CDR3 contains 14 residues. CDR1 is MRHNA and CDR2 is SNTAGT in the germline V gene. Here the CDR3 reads CASSAAAGQETQYF. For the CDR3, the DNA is TGTGCCAGCAGTGCCGCAGCGGGGCAAGAGACCCAGTACTTC.

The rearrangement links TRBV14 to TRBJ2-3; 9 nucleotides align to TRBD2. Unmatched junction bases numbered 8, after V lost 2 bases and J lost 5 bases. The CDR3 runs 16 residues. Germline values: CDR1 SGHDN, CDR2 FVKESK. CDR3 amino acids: CASSQMGGGAGDTQYF. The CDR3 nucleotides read TGTGCCAGCAGCCAAATGGGCGGGGGGGCCGGAGATACGCAGTATTTT.

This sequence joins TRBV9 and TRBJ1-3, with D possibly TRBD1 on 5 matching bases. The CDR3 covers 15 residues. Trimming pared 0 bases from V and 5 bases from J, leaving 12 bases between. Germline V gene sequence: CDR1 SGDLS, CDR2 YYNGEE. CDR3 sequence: CASSVGGDSRNTIYF. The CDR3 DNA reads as TGTGCCAGCAGCGTAGGAGGGGATTCGAGAAACACCATATATTTT. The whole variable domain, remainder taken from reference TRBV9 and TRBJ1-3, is DSGVTQTPKHLITATGQRVTLRCSPRSGDLSVYWYQQSLDQGLQFLIQYYNGEERAKGNILERFSAQQFPDLHSELNLSSLELGDSALYFCASSVGGDSRNTIYFGEGSWLTVV.

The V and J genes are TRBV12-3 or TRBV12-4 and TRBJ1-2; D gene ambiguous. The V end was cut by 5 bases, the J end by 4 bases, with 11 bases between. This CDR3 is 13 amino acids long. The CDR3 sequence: CASSPDTGYGYTF. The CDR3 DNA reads TGTGCCAGCAGTCCCGACACGGGCTATGGCTACACCTTC.

CDR3 sequence (DNA): TGTGCCAGTACCGAAACAGGGGGCACAAAGACCCAGTACTTC. Protein sequence: CASTETGGTKTQYF. The genes are TRBV19 and TRBJ2-5; 9 bases match TRBD1. The CDR3 extends over 14 amino acids. Germline V gene data show CDR1 as LNHDA and CDR2 as SQIVND (reference sequence). V dropped 7 bases and J dropped 6; count of bases not matched to a gene: 9.

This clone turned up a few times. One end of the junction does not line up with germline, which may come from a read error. As DNA, the CDR3 is TGTGCTAGCAGCGTACTAGCGGGAGTTACCGGGGAGCTGTTTTTT. Translation gives CASSVLAGVTGELFF. This rearrangement joins TRBV7-7 to TRBJ2-2; TRBD2 matches 11 bases. The CDR3 contains 15 residues. Germline V lookup: CDR1 SSHAT, CDR2 FNYEAQ (reference sequence).

The CDR3 spells CASSLSGGKETQYF. CDR3 bases: TGTGCCAGCAGCTTATCAGGGGGCAAGGAGACCCAGTACTTC. The chain couples TRBV7-3 to TRBJ2-5; 8 nucleotides align to TRBD1. Germline CDR1 SGHTA, CDR2 FQGTGA. V gave up 2 bases and J gave up 5 bases; unmatched junction bases: 4. The CDR3 covers 14 residues.

Here the CDR3 DNA reads TGTGCCAGCACCGAGGGGTGGCAGCCCCAGCATTTT. This gives the protein CASTEGWQPQHF. This rearrangement joins TRBV6-5 to TRBJ1-5, with D maybe TRBD1 (5 bases). Germline CDR1 reads MNHEY; CDR2 reads SVGAGI. Trimming stripped 7 bases from V and 7 bases from J, with 11 bases between. The CDR3 has 12 residues.

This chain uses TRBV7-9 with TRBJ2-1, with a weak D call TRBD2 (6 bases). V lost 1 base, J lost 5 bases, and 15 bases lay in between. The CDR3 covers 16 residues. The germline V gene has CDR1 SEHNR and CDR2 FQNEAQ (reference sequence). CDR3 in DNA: TGTGCCAGCAGCTTAGAACCTAGCGAAGGAAACAATGAGCAGTTCTTC. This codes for CASSLEPSEGNNEQFF.

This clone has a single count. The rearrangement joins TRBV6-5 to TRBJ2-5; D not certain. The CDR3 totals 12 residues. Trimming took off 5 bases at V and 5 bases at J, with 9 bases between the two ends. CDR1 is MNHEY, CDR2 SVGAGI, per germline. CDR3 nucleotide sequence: TGTGCCAGCAGTCACCCGCGGGAGACCCAGTACTTC. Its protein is CASSHPRETQYF.

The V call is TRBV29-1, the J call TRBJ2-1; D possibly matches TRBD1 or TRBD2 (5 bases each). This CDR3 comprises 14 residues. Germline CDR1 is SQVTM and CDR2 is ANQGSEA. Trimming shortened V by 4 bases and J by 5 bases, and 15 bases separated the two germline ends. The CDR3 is CSVAGRKRDNEQFF. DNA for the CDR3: TGCAGCGTTGCGGGGCGCAAACGGGACAATGAGCAGTTCTTC.

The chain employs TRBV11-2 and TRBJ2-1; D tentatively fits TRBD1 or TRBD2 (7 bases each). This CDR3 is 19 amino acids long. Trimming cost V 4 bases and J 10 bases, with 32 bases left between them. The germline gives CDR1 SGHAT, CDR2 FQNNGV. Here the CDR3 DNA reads TGTGCCAGCAGCTCCCGAGTCGGGCAGGGGGGGACCTCCTACCTCGAGCAGTTCTTC. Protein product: CASSSRVGQGGTSYLEQFF.

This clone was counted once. The CDR3 sequence is CASSLWGTGFSGNTIYF. In DNA, the CDR3 is TGTGCCAGCAGCTTATGGGGAACAGGGTTCTCTGGAAACACCATATATTTT. The V call is TRBV7-9, the J call TRBJ1-3, with TRBD1 as a possible D gene (6 bases). Trimming pared 2 bases from V and 0 bases from J, leaving 14 bases between. Per germline, CDR1 SEHNR and CDR2 FQNEAQ (reference sequence). The CDR3 runs to 17 residues.

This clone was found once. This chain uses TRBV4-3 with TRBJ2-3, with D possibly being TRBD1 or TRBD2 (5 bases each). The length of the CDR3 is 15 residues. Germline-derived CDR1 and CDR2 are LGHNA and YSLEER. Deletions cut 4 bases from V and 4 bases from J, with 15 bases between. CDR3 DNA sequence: TGCGCCAGCAGCCCCGCAAGCGGCAGGGCAGATACGCAGTATTTT. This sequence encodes CASSPASGRADTQYF.

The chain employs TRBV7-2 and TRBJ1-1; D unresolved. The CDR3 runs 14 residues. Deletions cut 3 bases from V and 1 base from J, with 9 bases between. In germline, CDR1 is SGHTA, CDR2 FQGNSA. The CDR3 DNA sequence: TGTGCCAGCAGCTTTGGGCTGACGAACACTGAAGCTTTCTTT. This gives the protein CASSFGLTNTEAFF.

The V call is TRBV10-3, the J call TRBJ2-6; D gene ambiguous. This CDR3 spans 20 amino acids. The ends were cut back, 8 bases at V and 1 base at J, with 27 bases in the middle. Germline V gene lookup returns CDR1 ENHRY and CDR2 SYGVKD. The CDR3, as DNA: TGTGCCATCTCAAGTCCCGGCAGACTCCCGAATCGGTCTGGGGCCAACGTCCTGACTTTC. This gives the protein CAISSPGRLPNRSGANVLTF.

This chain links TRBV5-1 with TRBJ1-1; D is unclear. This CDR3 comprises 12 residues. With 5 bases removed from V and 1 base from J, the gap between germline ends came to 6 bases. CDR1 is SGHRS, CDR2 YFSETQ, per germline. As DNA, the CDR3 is TGCGCCAGCAGGCGGGGGAACACTGAAGCTTTCTTT. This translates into CASRRGNTEAFF.

CDR3 residues: CASNPSGNTIYF. The CDR3 region has the DNA TGTGCCAGCAACCCCTCGGGAAACACCATATATTTT. V is TRBV6-6 and J is TRBJ1-3, with no clear D. The CDR3 is made up of 12 amino acids. The V gene's germline CDR1 is MNHNY and CDR2 SVGAGI (reference sequence). Trimming cost V 7 bases and J 4 bases, with 8 bases left between them.

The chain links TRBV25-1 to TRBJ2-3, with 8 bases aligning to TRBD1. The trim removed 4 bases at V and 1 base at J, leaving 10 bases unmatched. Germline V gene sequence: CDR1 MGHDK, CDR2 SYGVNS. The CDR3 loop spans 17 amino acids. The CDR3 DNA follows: TGTGCCAGCAGTGGGGGCAGGGGGCGCGATGGCACAGATACGCAGTATTTT. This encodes CASSGGRGRDGTDTQYF.

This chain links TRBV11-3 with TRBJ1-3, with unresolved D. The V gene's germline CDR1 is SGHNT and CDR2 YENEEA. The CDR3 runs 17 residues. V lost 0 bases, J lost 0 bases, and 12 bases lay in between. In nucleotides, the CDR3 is TGTGCCAGCAGCTTAGAATTGCACGGGAGCTCTGGAAACACCATATATTTT. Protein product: CASSLELHGSSGNTIYF. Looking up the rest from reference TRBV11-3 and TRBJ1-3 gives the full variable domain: EAGVVQSPRYKIIEKKQPVAFWCNPISGHNTLYWYLQNLGQGPELLIRYENEEAVDDSQLPKDRFSAERLKGVDSTLKIQPAELGDSAVYLCASSLELHGSSGNTIYFGEGSWLTVV.

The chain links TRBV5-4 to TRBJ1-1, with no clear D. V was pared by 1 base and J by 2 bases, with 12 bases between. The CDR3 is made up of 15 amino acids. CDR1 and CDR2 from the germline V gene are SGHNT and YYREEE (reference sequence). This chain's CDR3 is CASSLSVTVNTEAFF. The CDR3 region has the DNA TGTGCCAGCAGCTTGTCCGTAACAGTAAACACTGAAGCTTTCTTT.